Listed below are T cell receptor beta chains from one sample, sequenced in a study of control samples from healthy donors and cancer patients. Measured with immunoSEQ multiplex PCR; TCRdb has only the in-frame clones, and not every one. The sample lists some 130,000 clones; approximately 90% were seen once. The sequenced sample was blood. The receptors originated from a woman in her fifties or sixties in good health. CDR3s include the opening cysteine and the closing phenylalanine or tryptophan. A D gene is named only where the DNA matches it firmly. The size of a clone is reported for some rows only, either as once, few or many, or as a class for expanded clones.

>TRBJ2-3|17|-|TRBV18|TRBD2
TGTGCCAGCTCTCCTACGGGACTAGGTCTAGGTACAGATACGCAGTATTTT
CASSPTGLGLGTDTQYF
>TRBJ1-5|13|-|TRBV10-3|TRBD1
TGTGCCATCAGTGAGTCACAGGGGCCTCACCAGCATTTT
CAISESQGPHQHF
>TRBJ1-4|12|-|TRBV29-1|TRBD1
TGCAGCGTCCTCGGGACAGCTGAAAAACTGTTTTTT
CSVLGTAEKLFF
>TRBJ2-5|13|once|TRBV7-8|-
TGTGCCAGCAGCTTATGGCGGCAAGAGACCCAGTACTTC
CASSLWRQETQYF
>TRBJ1-2|14|-|TRBV19|-
TGTGCCAGTAGTATGGTACGGGGAATGGGAGGCTACACCTTC
CASSMVRGMGGYTF
>TRBJ2-2|13|-|TRBV2|TRBD1
TGTGCCAGCAGTAAACAGGGGGCCGGGGAGCTGTTTTTT
CASSKQGAGELFF
>TRBJ2-1|12|-|TRBV7-9|-
TGTGCCAGCAGCTTAAGGCGGGATGAGCAGTTCTTC
CASSLRRDEQFF
>TRBJ2-7|12|few|TRBV3-1/TRBV3-2|-
TGTGCCAGCAGCCTGGGATCCTACGAGCAGTACTTC
CASSLGSYEQYF
>TRBJ2-7|15|-|TRBV19|-
TGTGCCAGTAGTACCCCCCAGGGAAGCTCCTACGAGCAGTACTTC
CASSTPQGSSYEQYF
>TRBJ1-2|17|few|TRBV7-8|-
TGTGCCAGCAGCTCACAGACGGGACGCGGGGCTACTAGTGGCTACACCTTC
CASSSQTGRGATSGYTF
>TRBJ2-1|16|-|TRBV3-1/TRBV3-2|-
TGTGCCAGCAGCCCGAGTTTTGATAGCGGCTACAATGAGCAGTTCTTC
CASSPSFDSGYNEQFF
>TRBJ2-7|13|few|TRBV7-9|-
TGTGCCAGCAGCCGGGACGGGGGCTACGAGCAGTACTTC
CASSRDGGYEQYF
>TRBJ1-1|13|-|TRBV19|-
TGTGCCAGTACGGCCAGGGGGAACACTGAAGCTTTCTTT
CASTARGNTEAFF
>TRBJ1-3|16|-|TRBV10-3|TRBD1
TGTGCCATCAGGAGGGTGGGGACAGACTCTGGAAACACCATATATTTT
CAIRRVGTDSGNTIYF
>TRBJ1-4|15|once|TRBV6-1|-
TGTGCCAGCAGGTACCGGGACAACTCTAATGAAAAACTGTTTTTT
CASRYRDNSNEKLFF
>TRBJ1-1|13|-|TRBV30|-
TGTGCCTGGGGGAGGGCGCCGAACACTGAAGCTTTCTTT
CAWGRAPNTEAFF
>TRBJ2-5|15|-|TRBV7-9|-
TGTGCCAGCAGCTTATCACCCAGGGGCCAAGAGACCCAGTACTTC
CASSLSPRGQETQYF
>TRBJ1-2|14|-|TRBV19|-
TGTGCCAGTAGTCTGAGCAGGGGTGGATATGGCTACACCTTC
CASSLSRGGYGYTF
>TRBJ2-7|13|-|TRBV6-5|-
TGTGCCAGGGATGACAGGATTATCTACGAGCAGTACTTC
CARDDRIIYEQYF
>TRBJ2-7|13|-|TRBV12-3/TRBV12-4|-
TGTGCCAGCAGTTTAAGTCAGGCCTACGAGCAGTACTTC
CASSLSQAYEQYF
>TRBJ2-7|13|-|TRBV3-1/TRBV3-2|TRBD2
TGTGCCAGCAGCCAAGCTCGGGGGGGAGAGCAGTACTTC
CASSQARGGEQYF
>TRBJ1-2|15|-|TRBV5-4|TRBD1
TGTGCCAGCAGCTTCGGATGGACAGGTAGTAATGGCTACACCTTC
CASSFGWTGSNGYTF
>TRBJ2-7|16|few|TRBV10-2|-
TGCGCCAGCAGTGAGATCCGGGGGGCGAGCTCCTACGAGCAGTACTTC
CASSEIRGASSYEQYF
>TRBJ1-2|13|-|TRBV29-1|-
TGCAGCGTTGCGGCAGGAACTAACTATGGCTACACCTTC
CSVAAGTNYGYTF
>TRBJ1-5|16|once|TRBV2|-
TGTGCCAGCAGGGGGGGAGACGGGCCCAGAAATCAGCCCCAGCATTTT
CASRGGDGPRNQPQHF
>TRBJ1-5|14|-|TRBV5-4|-
TGTGCCAGCAGCGAGGGTCTAAGCAATCAGCCCCAGCATTTT
CASSEGLSNQPQHF
>TRBJ2-1|15|-|TRBV9|-
TGTGCCAGCAGCGTAGGTAGCGGTTTGGAGTATGAGCAGTTCTTC
CASSVGSGLEYEQFF
>TRBJ2-2|16|-|TRBV5-5|-
TGTGCCAGCAGCTTGGAAATTGGGCGGAACACCGGGGAGCTGTTTTTT
CASSLEIGRNTGELFF
>TRBJ2-1|13|once|TRBV3-1/TRBV3-2|TRBD2
TGTGCCAGCAGCTCCCGGGGGGGCCTATCTCAGTTCTTC
CASSSRGGLSQFF
>TRBJ2-2|16|-|TRBV10-3|TRBD1
TGTGCCATCAGGAGTACCGGGACAGGGAAGACCGGGGAGCTGTTTTTT
CAIRSTGTGKTGELFF
>TRBJ1-3|15|-|TRBV5-1|-
TGCGCCAGCAGCCCCCAGACCCTCGCTGGAAACACCATATATTTT
CASSPQTLAGNTIYF
>TRBJ2-7|17|-|TRBV6-1|-
TGTGCCAGCAGTGAAGGTGGGGTGGCGGGGGCAAAGTTTGAGCAGTACTTC
CASSEGGVAGAKFEQYF
>TRBJ1-3|13|-|TRBV3-1/TRBV3-2|-
TGTGCCAGCAGCGTTCGAGCGGGCAACACCATATATTTT
CASSVRAGNTIYF
>TRBJ1-5|16|-|TRBV19|-
TGTGCCAGTAGTATCAGGGGTGGGGGTAGCAATCAGCCCCAGCATTTT
CASSIRGGGSNQPQHF
>TRBJ2-1|15|-|TRBV10-2|TRBD2
TGCGCCAGCCGTACCGGCGGGGGGACCCTCGGTGAGCAGTTCTTC
CASRTGGGTLGEQFF
>TRBJ1-4|12|-|TRBV30|-
TGTGCCTACCAATGGGGTTTTGAAAAACTGTTTTTT
CAYQWGFEKLFF
>TRBJ2-5|17|-|TRBV7-9|TRBD2
TGTGCCAGCAGCTTAAAGGGAGGGACTAGCTGGGCGGAGACCCAGTACTTC
CASSLKGGTSWAETQYF
>TRBJ1-2|11|-|TRBV9|-
TGTGCCAGCGTGGGCGGACGTGGCTACACCTTC
CASVGGRGYTF
>TRBJ1-1|16|once|TRBV6-6|-
TGTGCCAGCAGTTACCCTCCCACGCGGATGAACACTGAAGCTTTCTTT
CASSYPPTRMNTEAFF
>TRBJ1-4|16|-|TRBV7-9|-
TGTGCCAGCAGCTTAGGTGTAGGGACCGCTAATGAAAAACTGTTTTTT
CASSLGVGTANEKLFF
>TRBJ2-1|14|-|TRBV6-6|-
TGTGCCAGCAGTCCGACTCAGAGAGGGGATGAGCAGTTCTTC
CASSPTQRGDEQFF
>TRBJ1-2|12|-|TRBV12-3/TRBV12-4|-
TGTGCCAGCAGTTTGGGAGGGGTCGGCTACACCTTC
CASSLGGVGYTF
>TRBJ2-7|14|-|TRBV6-1|-
TGTGCCAGCAGTGAAGGGTCAGGGCCCTACGAGCAGTACTTC
CASSEGSGPYEQYF
>TRBJ1-1|16|-|TRBV6-5|-
TGTGCCAGCAGTTACTCCCAATCACGGGGGCGGTTTGAAGCTTTCTTT
CASSYSQSRGRFEAFF
>TRBJ1-3|13|-|TRBV6-4|-
TGTGCCAGCAGTGTCGACTCTGGAAACACCATATATTTT
CASSVDSGNTIYF
>TRBJ1-2|13|-|TRBV21-1|-
TGTGCCAGCAGGGACAGGGCGAACTATGGCTACACCTTC
CASRDRANYGYTF